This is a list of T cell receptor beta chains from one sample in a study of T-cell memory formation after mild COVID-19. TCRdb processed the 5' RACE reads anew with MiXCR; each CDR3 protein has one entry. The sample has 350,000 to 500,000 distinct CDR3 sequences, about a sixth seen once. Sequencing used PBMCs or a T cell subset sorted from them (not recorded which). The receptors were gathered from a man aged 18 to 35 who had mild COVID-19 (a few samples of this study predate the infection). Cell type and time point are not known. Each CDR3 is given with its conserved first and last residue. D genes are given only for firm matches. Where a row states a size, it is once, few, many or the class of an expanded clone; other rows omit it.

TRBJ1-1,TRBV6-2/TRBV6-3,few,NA,TGTGCCAGCAGTCCTGTCGGGGGCCAAAACCCTGAAGCTTTCTTT,CASSPVGGQNPEAFF
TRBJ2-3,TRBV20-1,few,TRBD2,TGCAGTGGCCTAGCGGGGCGGAGGACAGATACGCAGTATTTT,CSGLAGRRTDTQYF
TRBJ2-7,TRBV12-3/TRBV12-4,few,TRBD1,TGTGCCAGCAGTTTTGAGGACAGGGATTTATACGAGCAGTACTTC,CASSFEDRDLYEQYF
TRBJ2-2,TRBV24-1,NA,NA,TGTGCCACCAGGGACACGAACACCGGGGAGCTGTTTTTT,CATRDTNTGELFF
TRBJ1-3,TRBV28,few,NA,TGTGCCAGCCTTGGAGCCAACTCTGGAAACACCATATATTTT,CASLGANSGNTIYF
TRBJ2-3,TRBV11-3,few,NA,TGTGCCAGCGGGACTCCAGACACAGATACGCAGTATTTT,CASGTPDTDTQYF
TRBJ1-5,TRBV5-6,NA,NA,TGTGCCAGCAGCTTCGGCAGCGACTATAGCAATCAGCCCCAGCATTTT,CASSFGSDYSNQPQHF
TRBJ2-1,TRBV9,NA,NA,TGTGCCAGCAGCGCCCTAACCTACAATGAGCAGTTCTTC,CASSALTYNEQFF
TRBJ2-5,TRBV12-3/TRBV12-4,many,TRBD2,TGTGCCAGCAGCCATGGACTAGCGGGCGAGACCCAGTACTTC,CASSHGLAGETQYF
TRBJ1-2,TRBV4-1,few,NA,TGCGCCAGCAGCCAAGGTTCCCAGATGATCTATGGCTACACCTTC,CASSQGSQMIYGYTF
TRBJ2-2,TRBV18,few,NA,TGTGCCAGCTCACCATCATTAGGGATCGGGGAGCTGTTTTTT,CASSPSLGIGELFF
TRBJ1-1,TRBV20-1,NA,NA,TGCAGTGCTTGGGGAGAACAGGGAAACACTGAAGCTTTCTTT,CSAWGEQGNTEAFF
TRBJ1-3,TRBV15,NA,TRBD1,TGTGCCACCAGCGCCCGACAGGGAGCTGGAAACACCATATATTTT,CATSARQGAGNTIYF
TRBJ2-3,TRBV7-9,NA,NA,TGTGCCAGCAGCTTAGCCTTCACCGTCACAGATACGCAGTATTTT,CASSLAFTVTDTQYF
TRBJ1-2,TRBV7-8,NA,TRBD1,TGTGCCAGCAGCCCAGGACAGGGTTATAACTATGGCTACACCTTC,CASSPGQGYNYGYTF
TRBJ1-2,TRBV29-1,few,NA,TGCAGCGTTGCGTTACAGCAGGATGGCTACACCTTC,CSVALQQDGYTF
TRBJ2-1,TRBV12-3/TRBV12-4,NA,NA,TGTGCCAGCAGTTTTGGGGGGTTGGACAATGAGCAGTTCTTC,CASSFGGLDNEQFF
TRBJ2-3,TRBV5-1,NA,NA,TGCGCCAGCAGCGACCGGGCCGGGGAAGATACGCAGTATTTT,CASSDRAGEDTQYF
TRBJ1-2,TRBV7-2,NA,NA,TGTGCCAGCAGCCTCACAGGGTTGGGTAACTATGGCTACACCTTC,CASSLTGLGNYGYTF
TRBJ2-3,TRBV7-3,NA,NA,TGTGCCAGCAGGGACCGAGGCCATGCCACAGATACGCAGTATTTT,CASRDRGHATDTQYF
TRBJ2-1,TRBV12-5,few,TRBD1,TGTGCTAGTGGAGAAGCGACAGGGGTTAATGAGCAGTTCTTC,CASGEATGVNEQFF
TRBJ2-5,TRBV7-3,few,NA,TGTGCCAGCAGCTTAAACCCGGGGGAGACCCAGTACTTC,CASSLNPGETQYF
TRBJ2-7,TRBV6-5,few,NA,TGTGCCAGCAGGCGAAACCGGCAGACCTACGAGCAGTACTTC,CASRRNRQTYEQYF
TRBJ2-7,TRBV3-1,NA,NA,TGTGCCAGCAGGGACCGTGGCAGGGCAGGCGAGCAGTACTTC,CASRDRGRAGEQYF
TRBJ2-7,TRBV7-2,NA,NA,TGTGCCAGCAGCTTAGATAGTGACGAGCAGTACTTC,CASSLDSDEQYF
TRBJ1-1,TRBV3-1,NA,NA,TGTGCCAGCAGCCAAGTGGGCATGAACACTGAAGCTTTCTTT,CASSQVGMNTEAFF
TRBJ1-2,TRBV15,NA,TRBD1,TGTGCCACCGGACCACACAGGGGAGCCATCCATGGCTACACCTTC,CATGPHRGAIHGYTF
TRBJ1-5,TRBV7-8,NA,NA,TGTGCCAGCAGCTTGGGGTTTAGACAGCCCCAGCATTTT,CASSLGFRQPQHF
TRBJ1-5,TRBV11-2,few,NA,TGTGCCAGCACCTTGACAGTACATGGTGGTGAGCCCCAGCATTTT,CASTLTVHGGEPQHF
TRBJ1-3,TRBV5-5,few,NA,TGTGCCAGCGGACAAACGAGGGGGATCGGAAACACCATATATTTT,CASGQTRGIGNTIYF
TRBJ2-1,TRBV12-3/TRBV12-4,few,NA,TGTGCCAGCAGACGACCTAGTGCCCTCAGTGAGCAGTTCTTC,CASRRPSALSEQFF
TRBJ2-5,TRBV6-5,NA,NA,TGTGCCAGCAGCCAGAGACTCGGGGCAAAAGAGACCCAGTACTTC,CASSQRLGAKETQYF
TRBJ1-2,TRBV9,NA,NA,TGTGCCAGCAGCGTAGATATCGATACGGGGATTCCTGAGGGCTACACCTTC,CASSVDIDTGIPEGYTF
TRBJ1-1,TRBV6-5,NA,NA,TGTGCCAGCAGTTACTCGGGGGGGAGATCTGAAGCTTTCTTT,CASSYSGGRSEAFF
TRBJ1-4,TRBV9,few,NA,TGTGCCAGCAGCGTAGGAAAACTGTTTTTT,CASSVGKLFF
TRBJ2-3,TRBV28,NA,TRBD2,TGTGCCAGCAGTTGGACTAGCGGGGCAGTAGATACGCAGTATTTT,CASSWTSGAVDTQYF
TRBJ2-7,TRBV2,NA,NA,TGTGCCAGCAGTGAGCATTTCAGGCCCCCCTACGAGCAGTACTTC,CASSEHFRPPYEQYF
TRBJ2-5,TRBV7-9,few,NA,TGTGCCAGCGGGATCAGCGGGGAGACCCAGTACTTC,CASGISGETQYF
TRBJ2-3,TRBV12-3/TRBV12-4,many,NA,TGTGCCAGCAGTTTTACAGGAGATACGCAGTATTTT,CASSFTGDTQYF
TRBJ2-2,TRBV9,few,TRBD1,TGTCCCTACCCCAGGGGGACGAACACCGGGGAGCTGTTTTTT,CPYPRGTNTGELFF
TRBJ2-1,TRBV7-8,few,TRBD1,TGTGCCAGCAGCCCGCGAGCCTCGGGACAGGGTGCAAATGAGCAGTTCTTC,CASSPRASGQGANEQFF
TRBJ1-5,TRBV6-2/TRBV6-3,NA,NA,TGTGCCAGCAGTTACATGATTGCAGAGGAACAGCCCCAGCATTTT,CASSYMIAEEQPQHF
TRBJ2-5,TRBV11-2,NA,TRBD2,TGTGCCAGCAGCTTAGATCCTAGCGGGGTAAAGACCCAGTACTTC,CASSLDPSGVKTQYF
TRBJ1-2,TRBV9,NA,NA,TGTGCCAGCAGCGGACTGGGGACCGGCAACTATGGCTACACCTTC,CASSGLGTGNYGYTF